These T cell receptor beta chains were read from a single sample in a study of blood T cell repertoires in COVID-19. Sequencing was performed with immunoSEQ multiplex PCR; in TCRdb, only in-frame clones are kept and a portion is missing. This sample has 200,000 to 250,000 clones, with approximately 90% found just once. The sample taken for sequencing was PBMCs or T cells enriched from blood (not recorded which). These receptors were collected from a woman aged 40 to 49 with acute COVID-19. Each CDR3 is given with its conserved first and last residue. The D gene is left open where the match is weak. Part of the rows lack a size; the others show once, few, many or a class for expanded clones.

>TRBV9|.|TRBD1|TRBJ1-5
TGTGCCAGCAGTCAGGGGGCTGGTCAGCCCCAGCATTTT
CASSQGAGQPQHF
>TRBV20-1|once|.|TRBJ2-1
TGCAGTGCAAGGGACACCCTAGAGCAGTTCTTC
CSARDTLEQFF
>TRBV2|.|.|TRBJ1-5
TGTGCCAGCAAGAGAGAGGATCAGCCCCAGCATTTT
CASKREDQPQHF
>TRBV18|.|.|TRBJ1-5
TGTGCCAGCCCAGGACTTCTTAGCAATCAGCCCCAGCATTTT
CASPGLLSNQPQHF
>TRBV5-5|.|.|TRBJ1-1
TGTGCCAGCAGCTTTCATTTTGCGGTGAGCACTGAAGCTTTCTTT
CASSFHFAVSTEAFF
>TRBV19|few|TRBD1|TRBJ1-1
TGTGCCAGCGACAGGGGAACTGAAGCTTTCTTT
CASDRGTEAFF
>TRBV27|once|TRBD1|TRBJ1-4
TGTGCCAGCAGTTTATCCCGGACAGGGAATGAAAAACTGTTTTTT
CASSLSRTGNEKLFF
>TRBV7-9|few|TRBD1|TRBJ1-1
TGTGCCAGCAGCTTAGCAGGGACAGGGGGCGCGAACACTGAAGCTTTCTTT
CASSLAGTGGANTEAFF
>TRBV12-3/TRBV12-4|.|.|TRBJ1-2
TGTGCCAGCAGTTTAGACAGCTATGGCTACACCTTC
CASSLDSYGYTF
>TRBV30|.|TRBD1|TRBJ1-2
TGTGCCTGGAGTTCGACGTATACTCCACAGGGGGCGCGGTCTTGGGGCTACACCTTC
CAWSSTYTPQGARSWGYTF
>TRBV5-4|.|TRBD1|TRBJ1-1
TGTGCCAGCAGACCTGTCCGGGACAGGGGGCCTGGCACTGAAGCTTTCTTT
CASRPVRDRGPGTEAFF
>TRBV30|.|.|TRBJ1-1
TGTGCCTGGAGCAAGACAGGCAGAGCTTTCTTT
CAWSKTGRAFF
>TRBV10-1|.|TRBD1|TRBJ1-3
TGCGCCAGCAGCGAGACATCGGACAGGGAAAATGGAAACACCATATATTTT
CASSETSDRENGNTIYF
>TRBV27|.|TRBD1|TRBJ1-2
TGTGCCAGCAGTAGCGTCGACAGGGGCTATGGCTACACCTTC
CASSSVDRGYGYTF
>TRBV7-9|.|.|TRBJ1-1
TGTGCCAGCAGCCCCATGGCAGACTCTGAAGCTTTCTTT
CASSPMADSEAFF
>TRBV27|once|.|TRBJ1-2
TGTGCCAGCTTAGGGAGGGGCCCGGCTAGCGACTATGGCTACACCTTC
CASLGRGPASDYGYTF
>TRBV2|.|.|TRBJ1-2
TGTGCCAGCGCAGTTGGGGAGAGCTATGGCTACACCTTC
CASAVGESYGYTF
>TRBV18|.|TRBD1|TRBJ1-5
TGTGCCAGCTCACGGGAGACAGGGATGGGTCAGCCCCAGCATTTT
CASSRETGMGQPQHF
>TRBV9|.|.|TRBJ1-4
TGTGCCAGCAGCACTACGGCCAACTTTAATGAAAAACTGTTTTTT
CASSTTANFNEKLFF
>TRBV19|.|.|TRBJ2-5
TGTGCCAGTAGTATAGGTGGAGGGGCAGAGACCCAGTACTTC
CASSIGGGAETQYF
>TRBV7-9|.|TRBD1|TRBJ2-6
TGTGCCAGCAGCTTCGCCGGGACAGCACCCTCTGGGGCCAACGTCCTGACTTTC
CASSFAGTAPSGANVLTF
>TRBV3-1/TRBV3-2|once|.|TRBJ1-1
TGTGCCAGCAGCCAAGACGGTGTAGGTCGGGATGGAGACACTGAAGCTTTCTTT
CASSQDGVGRDGDTEAFF
>TRBV7-9|.|.|TRBJ1-2
TGTGCCAGCAGCTCAAGCTCCACAGGGCTTGGCGGCTATGGCTACACCTTC
CASSSSSTGLGGYGYTF
>TRBV12-5|.|.|TRBJ1-1
TGTGCTAGTGGGCTGGAGTTCACTGAAGCTTTCTTT
CASGLEFTEAFF
>TRBV18|.|TRBD1|TRBJ1-2
TGTGCCAGCTCACCAGAACAGGGGTCTTACTATGGCTACACCTTC
CASSPEQGSYYGYTF
>TRBV19|.|.|TRBJ2-2
TGTGCCAGTAGTATAGAGTGGGGCTCGAGCACCGGGGAGCTGTTTTTT
CASSIEWGSSTGELFF
>TRBV5-1|.|.|TRBJ1-1
TGCGCCAGCAGCTTACAGGGTAACACTGAAGCTTTCTTT
CASSLQGNTEAFF
>TRBV6-4|.|.|TRBJ1-3
TGTGCCAGCAGTACCCAGGGTACTGGAAACACCATATATTTT
CASSTQGTGNTIYF
>TRBV5-5|.|TRBD1|TRBJ1-1
TGTGCCAGCAGCCCTGTGGACAGTCCAGGGGGCTTGAACACTGAAGCTTTCTTT
CASSPVDSPGGLNTEAFF
>TRBV3-1/TRBV3-2|.|.|TRBJ2-2
TGTGCCAGCAGCCAAGAATATACCGGGGAGCTGTTTTTT
CASSQEYTGELFF
>TRBV30|.|.|TRBJ1-6
TGTGCCTGGATGAGGGGAGGGAGCAATTCACCCCTCCACTTT
CAWMRGGSNSPLHF
>TRBV11-2|.|.|TRBJ1-2
TGTGCCAGCAGCTCCCGAGGGGGAGGCTACACCTTC
CASSSRGGGYTF
>TRBV3-1/TRBV3-2|few|.|TRBJ1-2
TGTGCCAGCAGCCAACAACAGGGTAGGCGGTTTTATGGCTACACCTTC
CASSQQQGRRFYGYTF
>TRBV2|.|.|TRBJ1-5
TGTGCCAGCAGTGTTAGGGAGAATAGCAATCAGCCCCAGCATTTT
CASSVRENSNQPQHF
>TRBV5-5|.|.|TRBJ2-1
TGTGCCAGCAGCTTGATCTCGCGGGGGCCTTACTACAATGAGCAGTTCTTC
CASSLISRGPYYNEQFF
>TRBV27|.|TRBD1|TRBJ2-3
TGTGCCAGCAGACCCCGGACAGGGAAGACAGATACGCAGTATTTT
CASRPRTGKTDTQYF
>TRBV2|.|TRBD1|TRBJ2-2
TGTGCCAGCAGTTTGACAGGGTTCGGGGAGCTGTTTTTT
CASSLTGFGELFF
>TRBV10-3|.|TRBD2|TRBJ2-5
TGTGCCATCGGGAGGGGAGTGGGGGAGACCCAGTACTTC
CAIGRGVGETQYF
>TRBV5-1|once|TRBD1|TRBJ2-5
TGCGCCAGCAGCTTGGTTGGACAGGGTGCTGAGACCCAGTACTTC
CASSLVGQGAETQYF
>TRBV11-2|.|.|TRBJ1-2
TGTGCCAGCAGCTTAGATCAAGGACAGAACTATGGCTACACCTTC
CASSLDQGQNYGYTF
>TRBV4-3|.|TRBD1|TRBJ1-1
TGCGCCAGCAGAGACAGGGTGAACACTGAAGCTTTCTTT
CASRDRVNTEAFF
>TRBV10-3|.|.|TRBJ2-1
TGTGCCATCAGTGAGTCGGACAGATACAATGAGCAGTTCTTC
CAISESDRYNEQFF
>TRBV21-1|.|.|TRBJ2-3
TGTGCCAGCAGCAAAGGGACTAGCGGGGTTACAGATACGCAGTATTTT
CASSKGTSGVTDTQYF
>TRBV27|.|.|TRBJ2-1
TGTGCCAGCAGCCCGAGACAGGGAGGTGAGCAGTTCTTC
CASSPRQGGEQFF
>TRBV7-9|.|TRBD1|TRBJ1-2
TGTGCCAGCAGCCCCGGGACAGGCTATGGCTACACCTTC
CASSPGTGYGYTF
>TRBV3-1/TRBV3-2|.|.|TRBJ1-1
TGTGCCAGCAGCCAAGAGGGGGGAGGGGCTTTCTTT
CASSQEGGGAFF
>TRBV24-1|.|.|TRBJ2-1
TGTGCCACCAGTGACGCCGTACAACCGGGGCAGTTCTTC
CATSDAVQPGQFF
>TRBV5-6|.|TRBD1|TRBJ1-5
TGTGCCAGCAGTGGGACAGGTAGCAATCAGCCCCAGCATTTT
CASSGTGSNQPQHF
>TRBV18|.|TRBD1|TRBJ1-6
TGTGCCAGCTCACCCTCATCGGGACAGGGGCTTTCACCCCTCCACTTT
CASSPSSGQGLSPLHF